This T cell receptor (beta chain) was sequenced during a study of cytomegalovirus exposure and HLA in healthy donors. Whole-study results and caveats: Some TCR beta chains (approximately 180 of them) were listed as cytomegalovirus-associated. The classifier reportedly diagnosed cytomegalovirus status with high sensitivity and specificity.

Germline CDR1 and CDR2: SGDLS and YYNGEE. Unmatched junction bases numbered 12, after V lost 4 bases and J lost 6 bases. CDR3 size: 15 residues. In regard to this clone: What it recognizes is unknown.

TCRdb keeps only in-frame clones here, not all; method: immunoSEQ multiplex PCR. In the table there are some 350,000 clones, about nine tenths of which are singletons. The donors were part of the validation cohort, which consisted of some 120 subjects and was separate from the first cohort of 666 subjects. The TCR sequence derives from a woman aged 25 to 39 in good health and CMV-seropositive. The sample comprised PBMCs. This sequence joins TRBV9 and TRBJ1-1; 7 nucleotides agree with TRBD1. CDR3 loop: CASSPREGARAEAFF. CDR3 DNA: TGTGCCAGCAGCCCCCGGGAGGGGGCGAGGGCTGAAGCTTTCTTT.